Each of the 14 T cell receptor beta chains below was sequenced from the same sample in a study of T cell repertoires in cytomegalovirus infection. TCRdb fed the reads into MiXCR, producing one record per CDR3 protein. The sample shows some 800,000 distinct CDR3 sequences, around 29% of them seen only once. Their target antigens are unknown. Sequencing was performed on cultured CD8+ T cells from PBMCs, taken from culture after CMV antigen stimulation. Source of these receptors: a human donor in good health (CMV status not recorded). Some clones in this sample may be carry-over from other donors' samples.

This clonotype turned up a few times. The CDR3 region is CASSRSQALNYGYTF. The CDR3 DNA is TGTGCCAGCAGTAGGTCGCAGGCTCTGAACTATGGCTACACCTTC. The chain joins TRBV6-5 to TRBJ1-2; unclear D gene. The CDR3 has 15 amino acids. Trimming left V 5 bases short and J 2 bases short, with 15 bases between. Germline V gives CDR1 MNHEY, CDR2 SVGAGI.

V is TRBV4-1 and J is TRBJ2-3; unclear D gene. Deletions cut 0 bases from V and 4 bases from J, with 11 bases between. The germline V gene encodes CDR1 MGHRA and CDR2 YSYEKL. The length of the CDR3 is 15 residues. The CDR3 bases are TGCGCCAGCAGCCAAGATTGGCAGTTCCCAGATACGCAGTATTTT. Translating it yields CASSQDWQFPDTQYF.

This clonotype was seen more than once but under ten times. The chain combines TRBV9 with TRBJ1-1; 7 bases fit TRBD1. The V segment lost 3 bases and the J segment 3 bases; nucleotides outside the gene matches: 14. The CDR3 runs to 17 residues. The germline V gene has CDR1 SGDLS and CDR2 YYNGEE. The CDR3 spells CASSASVDRVGDTEAFF. CDR3 nucleotide sequence: TGTGCCAGCAGCGCCTCGGTTGACAGGGTAGGTGACACTGAAGCTTTCTTT. The entire variable domain, with the rest obtained from reference TRBV9 and TRBJ1-1, is as follows: DSGVTQTPKHLITATGQRVTLRCSPRSGDLSVYWYQQSLDQGLQFLIQYYNGEERAKGNILERFSAQQFPDLHSELNLSSLELGDSALYFCASSASVDRVGDTEAFFGQGTRLTVV.

J is TRBJ2-1 and V is TRBV15, with D unclear. Trimming took off 3 bases at V and 9 bases at J, with 9 bases between the two ends. CDR1 is LNHNV and CDR2 is YYDKDF in the germline V gene (reference sequence). The CDR3 is 12 residues long. CDR3: CATSRDHIEQFF. The CDR3 nucleotides are TGTGCCACCAGCAGGGACCATATTGAGCAGTTCTTC.

With regard to this clonotype: A much larger clone lies a single base off, so this may be a read error. The V and J genes are TRBV7-9 and TRBJ2-7; 7 positions match TRBD1. V was pared by 5 bases and J by 2 bases, with 9 bases of the junction left unmatched. Germline-derived CDR1 and CDR2 are SEHNR and FQNEAQ (reference sequence). The CDR3 runs 15 residues. The CDR3 region is CASSRAPGTAYEQYF. In DNA, the CDR3 is TGTGCCAGCAGCCGCGCCCCAGGGACAGCCTACGAGCAGTACTTC.

This rearrangement joins TRBV18 to TRBJ1-4, with TRBD1 matching 7 bases. V gave up 3 bases and J gave up 8 bases; unmatched junction bases: 6. Germline lookup yields CDR1 KGHSH and CDR2 LQKENI. This CDR3 is 14 amino acids long. The CDR3 spells CASSPTGVREKLFF. The CDR3 bases are TGTGCCAGCTCACCCACAGGGGTCAGAGAAAAACTGTTTTTT.

At least ten counts were recorded for this clonotype. The J gene is TRBJ2-3, the V gene TRBV7-2; TRBD2 matches at 14 bases. The CDR3 is 16 amino acids. The V gene's germline CDR1 is SGHTA and CDR2 FQGNSA. V dropped 5 bases and J dropped 6; count of bases not matched to a gene: 7. The CDR3 coding sequence is TGTGCCAGCAGCCCCGGGACTAGCGGGGGCCGGGATACGCAGTATTTT. This translates into CASSPGTSGGRDTQYF.

The J gene is TRBJ2-5, the V gene TRBV4-1; 7 positions agree with TRBD2. Germline-derived CDR1 and CDR2 are MGHRA and YSYEKL. V lost 2 bases and J lost 1; bases outside the gene matches: 7. The CDR3 extends over 16 amino acids. The CDR3 spells CASSQSPAGLQETQYF. CDR3 nucleotides: TGCGCCAGCAGCCAATCCCCAGCGGGGCTCCAAGAGACCCAGTACTTC.

In this sample, this clonotype turned up a few times. The gene calls are TRBV10-3 and TRBJ2-1, with 8 nucleotides matching TRBD2. CDR3 length equals 14 residues. The junction had 4 bases not matched to a gene; V was cut back by 7 bases and J by 2 bases. Germline V gives CDR1 ENHRY, CDR2 SYGVKD. CDR3: CAIKYGGAYNEQFF. The CDR3 nucleotides are TGTGCCATCAAATACGGGGGGGCCTACAATGAGCAGTTCTTC.

This clonotype was detected only a few times. The chain recombines TRBV6-8 with TRBJ2-3, with TRBD2 matching over 8 bases. Germline assignment: CDR1 MNHGY and CDR2 SAAAGT. The CDR3 sequence is 16 residues long. V lost 6 bases to trimming and J lost 5 bases; unmatched junction nucleotides: 13. For the CDR3, the DNA is TGTGCCAGCAGCTTTGGGGTCGGGGGGGCCGGAGATACGCAGTATTTT. This sequence encodes CASSFGVGGAGDTQYF.

V is TRBV29-1 and J is TRBJ1-1; 10 nucleotides match TRBD1. Unmatched junction bases numbered 10, after V lost 5 bases and J lost 4 bases. The germline gives CDR1 SQVTM, CDR2 ANQGSEA. This CDR3 region has 15 residues. CDR3 DNA: TGCAGCGTTCCCGACAGGGGGCTAAGGGGCACTGAAGCTTTCTTT. Its translation: CSVPDRGLRGTEAFF.

This clonotype was picked up a small number of times. The chain joins TRBV2 to TRBJ2-1; TRBD1 aligns across 7 bases. V shed 3 bases, J shed 1 base, and the junction held 3 bases outside the gene matches. The CDR3 totals 15 residues. The germline V gene encodes CDR1 SNHLY and CDR2 FYNNEI. CDR3 DNA sequence: TGTGCCAGCAGTGAGGTCAGGGGGTCCTACAATGAGCAGTTCTTC. Translation: CASSEVRGSYNEQFF.

The rearrangement joins TRBV27 to TRBJ1-2; TRBD1 is a possible D gene (5 bases). Per germline, CDR1 MNHEY and CDR2 SMNVEV (reference sequence). V was trimmed by 3 bases and J by 6 bases, leaving 20 bases between them. The CDR3 spans 16 residues. DNA of the CDR3: TGTGCCAGCAGTTTTACCTTGGGAGAGGGGATAAATGGCTACACCTTC. Its protein product is CASSFTLGEGINGYTF.

This clonotype was detected only a few times. The genes are TRBV7-9 and TRBJ2-1; TRBD2 matches 12 bases. The CDR3 is 19 amino acids. V lost 2 bases, J lost 4 bases, and 12 bases stayed unmatched. Germline CDR1 SEHNR, CDR2 FQNEAQ (reference sequence). The CDR3 DNA sequence: TGTGCCAGCAGCTTATCGGCCCCCGGACTAGCGGGGAGGTACAATGAGCAGTTCTTC. This translates into CASSLSAPGLAGRYNEQFF.